This TCR beta chain was found in a study of T cells in Graves' hyperthyroidism and ophthalmopathy. Amplified regions were TCR beta CDR3 sequences from RNA transcripts. Researchers ran a first-round RT-PCR on the TCR CDR3 using the HTBI primer set. TCRdb re-called the multiplex PCR reads through MiXCR, storing one row per CDR3 protein. Among 140,000 or so distinct CDR3 sequences, approximately 20% were seen once, and the ten largest hold about 67%. Study-wide results and caveats: It was a median about 6 months before onset that the model predicted ophthalmopathy.

Comments on this clonotype: The target antigen is unknown.

Trimming stripped 1 base from V and 0 bases from J, with 10 bases between. There are 15 residues in the CDR3. In germline, CDR1 is DFQATT, CDR2 SNEGSKA (reference sequence). The TCR originated in a woman aged 50 to 60 with Graves' hyperthyroidism that later progressed to Graves' ophthalmopathy. The sequencing input was blood. This chain links TRBV20-1 with TRBJ1-3; D ambiguous. CDR3 loop: CSARAGTNSGNTIYF. Here the CDR3 DNA reads TGCAGTGCTAGAGCCGGCACGAACTCTGGAAACACCATATATTTT.